Below are 18 T cell receptor beta chains sequenced from a single sample in a study of blood T cell repertoires in COVID-19. This table comes from immunoSEQ multiplex PCR, and its TCRdb copy is limited to in-frame clones, with some not included. The sample shows roughly 450,000 clones, about 92% of them seen only once. The sequenced sample consisted of PBMCs or T cells enriched from blood (not recorded which). Source of these receptors: a man aged 18 to 35 who had recovered from COVID-19.

This clone was seen a single time. This sequence joins TRBV6-5 and TRBJ2-7; 7 bases are shared with TRBD2. The CDR3 runs 15 residues. Trimming cost V 2 bases and J 3 bases; bases outside gene matches: 7. Looked up from germline, CDR1 is MNHEY and CDR2 is SVGAGI. This chain's CDR3 is CASSYIAGVGYEQYF. CDR3 DNA sequence: TGTGCCAGCAGTTACATTGCGGGAGTGGGCTACGAGCAGTACTTC.

The V gene is TRBV11-2, the J gene TRBJ2-2; maybe TRBD2 (6 bases). Trimming pared 5 bases from V and 2 bases from J, leaving 18 bases between. This CDR3 contains 17 residues. Germline V CDR1 and CDR2: SGHAT, FQNNGV. The chain's CDR3 is CASSPLPGTSNTGELFF. The CDR3 bases are TGTGCCAGCAGCCCCCTCCCAGGGACTTCCAACACCGGGGAGCTGTTTTTT.

The chain employs TRBV4-1 and TRBJ1-2; tentatively, D is TRBD1 (6 bases). Trimming pared 0 bases from V and 8 bases from J, leaving 16 bases between. This CDR3 spans 15 amino acids. CDR1 is MGHRA and CDR2 is YSYEKL in the germline V gene. The CDR3 protein is CASSQDSSGVGGYTF. The CDR3 coding sequence is TGCGCCAGCAGCCAAGACAGTTCAGGGGTAGGAGGCTACACCTTC.

As to this clone: Within the sample, other DNA sequences also encode this same CDR3. The chain combines TRBV25-1 with TRBJ1-3; D gene unclear. This CDR3 contains 12 residues. CDR1 and CDR2 (germline): MGHDK, SYGVNS. V lost 1 base and J lost 7, with 5 bases in between. The CDR3 spells CASSESGNTIYF. CDR3 bases: TGTGCCAGCAGTGAATCGGGGAACACCATATATTTT.

This clone was seen more than once but under ten times. The chain couples TRBV10-3 to TRBJ1-5; D uncertain. CDR1 is ENHRY, CDR2 SYGVKD, per germline. There are 14 residues in the CDR3. V was trimmed by 10 bases and J by 4 bases, leaving 17 bases between them. This chain's CDR3 is CATKMEGGNQPQHF. Written as DNA, the CDR3 is TGTGCCACCAAGATGGAGGGTGGGAATCAGCCCCAGCATTTT.

CDR3 sequence reads: CASSALQGATNEKLFF. The CDR3 DNA follows: TGTGCCAGCAGCGCGCTACAGGGGGCAACTAATGAAAAACTGTTTTTT. The chain joins TRBV7-9 to TRBJ1-4; 8 nucleotides match TRBD1. This CDR3 is 16 amino acids long. V was pared by 5 bases and J by 0 bases, with 5 bases of the junction left unmatched. CDR1 is SEHNR, CDR2 FQNEAQ, per germline (reference sequence).

The rearrangement uses TRBV9 and TRBJ1-4, with a weak D call TRBD1 (5 bases). Trimming removed 4 bases from V and 0 bases from J, with 10 bases in between. The germline CDR1 and CDR2 sequences are SGDLS and YYNGEE. The CDR3 has 15 amino acids. This CDR3 reads CASSPRQTTNEKLFF. In DNA form, the CDR3 reads TGTGCCAGCAGCCCGCGACAGACAACTAATGAAAAACTGTTTTTT.

CDR3 bases: TGTGCCAGCAGCTTGGACAGGTCCTCCGAGGGCTACACCTTC. It is translated as CASSLDRSSEGYTF. The V and J genes are TRBV7-2 and TRBJ1-2; TRBD1 matches 7 bases. Losses at the gene ends were 3 bases for V and 8 bases for J; bases not matched to a gene: 9. The CDR3 is 14 amino acids. Germline V lookup: CDR1 SGHTA, CDR2 FQGNSA.

This rearrangement joins TRBV18 to TRBJ2-4; D might be TRBD2 (6 bases). The CDR3 length is 16 residues. In germline, CDR1 is KGHSH, CDR2 LQKENI. Trimming pared 3 bases from V and 3 bases from J, leaving 15 bases between. The chain's CDR3 is CASSPPWGDVKNIQYF. CDR3 DNA: TGTGCCAGCTCACCCCCGTGGGGGGATGTCAAAAACATTCAGTACTTC.

The rearrangement joins TRBV11-2 to TRBJ1-5; 7 bases are a match to TRBD1. Germline CDR1 is SGHAT and CDR2 is FQNNGV. CDR3 length: 14 amino acids. The V and J ends lost 5 bases and 7 bases, in that order; junction bases with no gene match: 8. CDR3 protein: CASSKRTGQQPQHF. Written as DNA, the CDR3 is TGTGCCAGCAGCAAACGGACAGGCCAACAGCCCCAGCATTTT.

This clone was counted a single time. The chain uses TRBV19 and TRBJ1-5, with TRBD1 identical over 12 bases. CDR1 and CDR2 (germline): LNHDA, SQIVND (reference sequence). V dropped 6 bases and J dropped 3; count of bases not matched to a gene: 12. The CDR3 consists of 18 residues. The CDR3 here is CASRARGTGGFPNQPQHF. In nucleotides, the CDR3 is TGTGCCAGTAGAGCCCGAGGGACAGGGGGCTTTCCCAATCAGCCCCAGCATTTT.

The chain recombines TRBV28 with TRBJ2-3, with 10 bases identical to TRBD2. With 8 bases clipped from V and 10 bases from J, the junction kept 12 bases outside the gene matches. CDR1 is MDHEN, CDR2 SYDVKM, per germline. This CDR3 spans 14 amino acids. The CDR3 here is CASGALAGVEAQYF. The DNA for the CDR3 is TGTGCCAGCGGGGCCCTAGCGGGAGTAGAGGCGCAGTATTTT.

V gene TRBV19 combines with J gene TRBJ2-5; D gene ambiguous. In germline, CDR1 is LNHDA, CDR2 SQIVND (reference sequence). V lost 0 bases to trimming and J lost 4 bases, with 12 bases between them. The CDR3 runs to 15 residues. The CDR3 reads CASSIDSATGETQYF. DNA for the CDR3: TGTGCCAGTAGTATAGATTCAGCGACGGGAGAGACCCAGTACTTC.

V gene TRBV28 combines with J gene TRBJ2-5; tentatively, D is TRBD1 (6 bases). The CDR3 consists of 15 residues. Germline CDR1 MDHEN, CDR2 SYDVKM. V dropped 2 bases and J dropped 7 bases, with 17 bases sitting between them. The CDR3 nucleotides read TGTGCCAGCAGTTTAACCCACAGGGTCCGGGGGACCCAGTACTTC. Its protein is CASSLTHRVRGTQYF.

V gene TRBV2 combines with J gene TRBJ2-7, with D possibly being TRBD2 (6 bases). CDR3 length: 11 amino acids. Deletions cut 4 bases from V and 7 bases from J, with 8 bases between. CDR1 SNHLY and CDR2 FYNNEI come from the germline V gene. Here the CDR3 DNA reads TGTGCCAGCAGTGCCGGGGGAGAGCAGTACTTC. Translating gives CASSAGGEQYF. Based on the CDR3 plus reference TRBV2 and TRBJ2-7, the full variable domain is EPEVTQTPSHQVTQMGQEVILRCVPISNHLYFYWYRQILGQKVEFLVSFYNNEISEKSEIFDDQFSVERPDGSNFTLKIRSTKLEDSAMYFCASSAGGEQYFGPGTRLTVT.

The CDR3: CASSSIPPGVGVTDTQYF. The CDR3, as DNA: TGTGCCAGCAGTTCTATTCCCCCAGGGGTCGGGGTCACAGATACGCAGTATTTT. V gene TRBV6-2 or TRBV6-3 combines with J gene TRBJ2-3, with TRBD1 as a possible D gene (6 bases). Per germline, CDR1 MNHEY and CDR2 SVGEGT. Trimming removed 4 bases at V and 2 bases at J, with 22 bases between. The CDR3 is 18 residues long.

Of note for this clone: Other DNA sequences in the sample encode the same CDR3. The genes are TRBV19 and TRBJ1-5; D unclear. The CDR3 is made up of 14 amino acids. Looked up from germline, CDR1 is LNHDA and CDR2 is SQIVND (reference sequence). V was trimmed by 3 bases and J by 3 bases, leaving 9 bases between them. The chain's CDR3 is CASSIGQINQPQHF. As DNA, the CDR3 is TGTGCCAGTAGTATTGGGCAGATCAATCAGCCCCAGCATTTT.

This clone is a singleton in its sample. The chain carries TRBV6-5 and TRBJ1-5, with 12 positions matching TRBD1. This CDR3 is 16 amino acids long. Germline values: CDR1 MNHEY, CDR2 SVGAGI. Losses at the gene ends were 4 bases for V and 3 bases for J; bases not matched to a gene: 4. The CDR3 sequence: CASSSGQGAVNQPQHF. CDR3 DNA: TGTGCCAGCAGTTCGGGACAGGGGGCTGTCAATCAGCCCCAGCATTTT.